Presented here are 22 T cell receptor beta chains from one specimen sequenced in a study of human T cells and chemical hapten exposure. One entry per CDR3 protein, called by TCRdb with MiXCR from the RACE reads. This table holds about 82,000 distinct CDR3 sequences, 10% to 15% found once. Time point specified: patch test 3, about 24 weeks after DPC sensitization. Treatment noted: therapeutic diphenylcyclopropenone sensitization with weekly scalp DPC. This specimen consisted of whole blood, obtained in connection with sensitization to the hapten diphenylcyclopropenone (DPC). The origin of the receptors is a woman aged 45-65 years with alopecia areata. Some clones in this sample may be carry-over from other donors' samples.

The chain recombines TRBV7-9 with TRBJ1-2; 10 positions match TRBD1. The CDR3 is made up of 15 amino acids. Trimming removed 5 bases from V and 4 bases from J; junction bases left unmatched: 7. The germline gives CDR1 SEHNR, CDR2 FQNEAQ (reference sequence). Written as DNA, the CDR3 is TGTGCCAGCAGCAGGGACAGGGGCTGGGCCTATGGCTACACCTTC. Its protein product is CASSRDRGWAYGYTF.

The V gene is TRBV2, the J gene TRBJ1-6, with D unresolved. CDR1 and CDR2 from the germline V gene are SNHLY and FYNNEI. Trimming pared 2 bases from V and 4 bases from J, leaving 9 bases between. The length of the CDR3 is 15 residues. Written as DNA, the CDR3 is TGTGCCAGCAGTGAAAGGCAGCGTTATAATTCACCCCTCCACTTT. It codes for CASSERQRYNSPLHF.

The rearrangement links TRBV7-9 to TRBJ1-1; maybe TRBD1 (5 bases). The CDR3 contains 12 residues. Germline assignment: CDR1 SEHNR and CDR2 FQNEAQ (reference sequence). V was trimmed by 2 bases and J by 7 bases, leaving 8 bases between them. The CDR3 nucleotides are TGTGCCAGCAGCTTACAGGGAAGTGAAGCTTTCTTT. Its translation: CASSLQGSEAFF.

In this sample, this clonotype turned up many times. One end of the junction fails to match germline, which may point to a read error. The chain employs TRBV5-1 and TRBJ2-1; 9 bases are shared with TRBD2. The CDR3 spans 16 residues. CDR1 and CDR2 from the germline V gene are SGHRS and YFSETQ. Here the CDR3 reads CASSLAWAGGRHEQFF. The CDR3 bases are TGCGCCAGCAGTTTGGCCTGGGCGGGAGGGAGACATGAGCAGTTCTTC. Supplemented by reference TRBV5-1 and TRBJ2-1, the full variable domain reads KAGVTQTPRYLIKTRGQQVTLSCSPISGHRSVSWYQQTPGQGLQFLFEYFSETQRNKGNFPGRFSGRQFSNSRSEMNVSTLELGDSALYLCASSLAWAGGRHEQFFGPGTRLTVL.

The J gene is TRBJ1-5, the V gene TRBV21-1; the table's TRBD1 call for D was not verified on the DNA. TRBV21-1 is a documented pseudogene. This CDR3 is 16 amino acids long. CDR3 protein: CASSRTGTDSNQPQHF. The DNA for the CDR3 is TGTGCCAGCAGCAGGACCGGGACGGATAGCAATCAGCCCCAGCATTTT.

The V call is TRBV5-4, the J call TRBJ2-7, with 10 bases fitting TRBD1. Trimming took 5 bases from V and 0 from J; bases not matched to a gene: 2. Germline values: CDR1 SGHNT, CDR2 YYREEE (reference sequence). The CDR3 spans 14 residues. CDR3: CASSRTGGSYEQYF. CDR3 in DNA: TGTGCCAGCAGTCGGACAGGGGGCTCCTACGAGCAGTACTTC.

This clonotype was picked up many times. The chain has TRBV10-3 and TRBJ2-3, with D perhaps TRBD1 (6 bases). V was shortened by 8 bases and J by 0 bases, with 9 bases between the two germline ends. The germline CDR1 and CDR2 sequences are ENHRY and SYGVKD. The CDR3 runs to 13 residues. CDR3 DNA: TGTGCCATCCAACAGGGCAGCACAGATACGCAGTATTTT. It translates to CAIQQGSTDTQYF.

This clonotype came up a few times. V gene TRBV2 combines with J gene TRBJ2-1, with D unresolved. V was pared by 5 bases and J by 2 bases, with 7 bases between. Germline V gene sequence: CDR1 SNHLY, CDR2 FYNNEI. The CDR3 spans 13 residues. This chain's CDR3 is CASSTGAYNEQFF. CDR3 nucleotides: TGTGCCAGCAGTACGGGTGCCTACAATGAGCAGTTCTTC.

The chain employs TRBV12-3 or TRBV12-4 and TRBJ1-6; TRBD1 might be the D (5 bases). The ends were cut back, 5 bases at V and 10 bases at J, with 15 bases in the middle. The CDR3 runs to 14 residues. The CDR3 bases are TGTGCCAGCAGTCGCGGGACGGTCGGGTCACCCCTCCACTTT. Translation gives CASSRGTVGSPLHF.

In its sample, this clonotype was seen many times. The V call is TRBV19, the J call TRBJ2-1, with TRBD2 matching 10 bases. Per the germline V gene, CDR1 is LNHDA and CDR2 is SQIVND (reference sequence). J lost 2 bases, V lost 9 bases, and 7 bases had no gene match. The CDR3 extends over 15 amino acids. CDR3 nucleotides: TGTGCCAGCCATCCCGGGACTAGCGCCTACAATGAGCAGTTCTTC. This gives the protein CASHPGTSAYNEQFF.

This clonotype was counted a few times. V gene TRBV18 combines with J gene TRBJ2-6; 10 bases match TRBD2. CDR1 is KGHSH and CDR2 is LQKENI in the germline V gene. This CDR3 contains 18 residues. V gave up 6 bases and J gave up 1 base; unmatched junction bases: 9. CDR3: CASSDGTSVTSGANVLTF. The CDR3 nucleotides read TGTGCCAGCTCCGATGGGACTAGCGTTACTTCTGGGGCCAACGTCCTGACTTTC.

This clonotype has a handful of counts. The CDR3 DNA reads as TGTGCCAGCAGCCCCCAGACATGGGAGCGGGTGAACACTGAAGCTTTCTTT. It translates to CASSPQTWERVNTEAFF. This chain uses TRBV3-1 with TRBJ1-1; D unclear. V gave up 4 bases and J gave up 0 bases, with 18 bases separating them. The CDR3 sequence is 17 residues long. Germline assignment: CDR1 LGHDT and CDR2 YNNKEL (reference sequence).

This clonotype was detected a few times. V usage is TRBV11-2 and J usage is TRBJ2-1, with 12 bases that match TRBD2. Germline CDR1 and CDR2: SGHAT and FQNNGV. The CDR3 loop spans 19 amino acids. V was clipped by 5 bases and J by 3 bases; unmatched bases: 14. For the CDR3, the DNA is TGTGCCAGCAGCGACCGGCGGCTAGCGGGAGGGCCTCGCTACAATGAGCAGTTCTTC. Translation gives CASSDRRLAGGPRYNEQFF.

The sample holds many counts of this clonotype. This chain joins TRBV6-2 or TRBV6-3 and TRBJ2-1; D may be TRBD1 or TRBD2 (5 bases each). This CDR3 comprises 15 residues. V lost 7 bases, J lost 5 bases, and 18 bases lay in between. Per the germline V gene, CDR1 is MNHEY and CDR2 is SVGEGT. The CDR3 sequence is CASNRDVRTHNEQFF. The CDR3 DNA is TGTGCCAGCAACCGGGACGTACGGACTCACAATGAGCAGTTCTTC.

The rearrangement links TRBV2 to TRBJ1-1; the match to TRBD1 covers 8 bases. Trimming took 4 bases from V and 3 from J; bases not matched to a gene: 4. CDR1 SNHLY and CDR2 FYNNEI come from the germline V gene. The CDR3 has 14 amino acids. The DNA of the CDR3 is TGTGCCAGCAGTGGACAGGGGAGGGACACTGAAGCTTTCTTT. It codes for CASSGQGRDTEAFF.

The rearrangement joins TRBV20-1 to TRBJ2-3; D is perhaps TRBD2 (5 bases). Trimming cost V 1 base and J 9 bases, with 8 bases left between them. Per the germline V gene, CDR1 is DFQATT and CDR2 is SNEGSKA (reference sequence). The CDR3 is 11 residues long. CDR3 coding DNA: TGCAGTGCTAGAGCGGGAATAACGCAGTATTTT. As protein: CSARAGITQYF.

This clonotype was detected a few times. The J gene is TRBJ2-1, the V gene TRBV20-1; 9 nucleotides match TRBD2. Per germline, CDR1 DFQATT and CDR2 SNEGSKA (reference sequence). With 5 bases clipped from V and 0 bases from J, the junction kept 8 bases outside the gene matches. This CDR3 is built from 16 residues. The CDR3 sequence is CSASGLAKSSYNEQFF. The CDR3 bases are TGCAGTGCTTCCGGACTAGCGAAAAGCTCCTACAATGAGCAGTTCTTC.

This clonotype was observed many times. The rearrangement links TRBV11-2 to TRBJ2-1; no firm D call. In germline, CDR1 is SGHAT, CDR2 FQNNGV. With 5 bases removed from V and 5 bases from J, the gap between germline ends came to 7 bases. The CDR3 runs 12 residues. The CDR3 loop is CASSMDHNEQFF. The CDR3 DNA follows: TGTGCCAGCAGCATGGACCACAATGAGCAGTTCTTC. The full variable domain, rest sourced from reference TRBV11-2 and TRBJ2-1, is EAGVAQSPRYKIIEKRQSVAFWCNPISGHATLYWYQQILGQGPKLLIQFQNNGVVDDSQLPKDRFSAERLKGVDSTLKIQPAKLEDSAVYLCASSMDHNEQFFGPGTRLTVL.

This clonotype was seen many times. This rearrangement joins TRBV12-3 or TRBV12-4 to TRBJ1-3, with a tentative D call TRBD1 (5 bases). V gave up 2 bases and J gave up 1 base, with 21 bases separating them. CDR3 length: 19 residues. Here the CDR3 reads CASSLSSSAGRHSGNTIYF. The CDR3 DNA sequence: TGTGCCAGCAGTTTATCCAGTTCGGCAGGGCGGCATTCTGGAAACACCATATATTTT.

This clonotype has just a few counts. J is TRBJ2-7 and V is TRBV3-1; D call uncertain. CDR1 and CDR2 (germline): LGHDT, YNNKEL (reference sequence). Deletions cut 2 bases from V and 2 bases from J, with 16 bases between. The CDR3 loop spans 16 amino acids. The CDR3 region has the DNA TGTGCCAGCAGCCAAATGGGTGACTTACCCACCTACGAGCAGTACTTC. Its protein is CASSQMGDLPTYEQYF.

In its sample, this clonotype was seen a few times. The chain joins TRBV5-1 to TRBJ1-2; perhaps TRBD1 as D (5 bases). Deletions cut 2 bases from V and 1 base from J, with 9 bases between. The CDR3 is made up of 14 amino acids. Germline assignment: CDR1 SGHRS and CDR2 YFSETQ. The CDR3 sequence: CASSLDSLNYGYTF. The CDR3 coding sequence is TGCGCCAGCAGCTTAGACAGCCTTAACTATGGCTACACCTTC.

The chain employs TRBV6-4 and TRBJ2-2; perhaps TRBD2 as D (6 bases). In germline, CDR1 is MRHNA, CDR2 SNTAGT. CDR3 length: 15 residues. The V and J ends lost 3 bases and 5 bases respectively, with 13 bases between them. CDR3 region: CASSEDSAGTGELFF. The CDR3, as DNA: TGTGCCAGCAGTGAAGACAGCGCGGGGACCGGGGAGCTGTTTTTT.